Listed here are 17 T cell receptor beta chains from one sample, sequenced in a study. Each CDR3 protein gets one entry after TCRdb re-called the RT-PCR reads with MiXCR. This sample has about 680,000 distinct CDR3 sequences; approximately 14% occur once, and the top ten carry just over 3.5%. What was sequenced was memory CD4+ T cells from blood. All receptors derive from a female donor in good health, serving as a healthy control.

This clonotype was recorded a few times. The chain is built from TRBV5-6 and TRBJ2-3; perhaps D is TRBD1 or TRBD2 (7 bases each). The CDR3 has 17 amino acids. Germline V gene lookup returns CDR1 SGHDT and CDR2 YYEEEE. Trimming shortened V by 2 bases and J by 4 bases, and 20 bases separated the two germline ends. CDR3 sequence (DNA): TGTGCCAGCAGCTTAATTCGGTCGCAGGGGGGGGCAGATACGCAGTATTTT. It yields the protein CASSLIRSQGGADTQYF.

This clonotype was recorded many times. The rearrangement joins TRBV5-1 to TRBJ1-1; D is perhaps TRBD1 (5 bases). The length of the CDR3 is 15 residues. The ends were cut back, 1 base at V and 1 base at J, with 11 bases in the middle. The V gene's germline CDR1 is SGHRS and CDR2 YFSETQ. CDR3 nucleotides: TGCGCCAGCAGCTTGTCCCTTGGGGGGAACACTGAAGCTTTCTTT. Its translation: CASSLSLGGNTEAFF.

J is TRBJ2-7 and V is TRBV28; D is undetermined. V was shortened by 2 bases and J by 5 bases, with 7 bases between the two germline ends. The CDR3 runs to 12 residues. The germline gives CDR1 MDHEN, CDR2 SYDVKM. The CDR3, as DNA: TGTGCCAGCAGTTTAAATAAAGACGAGCAGTACTTC. Protein product: CASSLNKDEQYF. The variable domain in full, with the rest retrieved from reference TRBV28 and TRBJ2-7, is DVKVTQSSRYLVKRTGEKVFLECVQDMDHENMFWYRQDPGLGLRLIYFSYDVKMKEKGDIPEGYSVSREKKERFSLILESASTNQTSMYLCASSLNKDEQYFGPGTRLTVT.

The chain carries TRBV30 and TRBJ1-3; 7 nucleotides agree with TRBD1. Germline V gene lookup returns CDR1 GTSNPN and CDR2 SVGIG (reference sequence). The CDR3 has 15 residues. Unmatched junction bases numbered 10, after V lost 2 bases and J lost 6 bases. In DNA form, the CDR3 reads TGTGCCTGGAGTCTCAAGGGGGCGGCCCAAAACACCATATATTTT. This encodes CAWSLKGAAQNTIYF.

Notes on this clonotype: Since a much larger clone is just one base distant, this may be a read error. The chain uses TRBV4-2 and TRBJ2-3, with 9 nucleotides matching TRBD2. CDR1 is LGHNA, CDR2 YNFKEQ, per germline. The CDR3 extends over 17 amino acids. As DNA, the CDR3 is TGTGCCAGCACCCAAGGACTAGCGTCAGGGGGCACAGATACGCAGTATTTT. This gives the protein CASTQGLASGGTDTQYF.

The chain joins TRBV9 to TRBJ1-1; D is uncertain. V lost 4 bases and J 1 base, leaving 11 bases between the germline ends. There are 14 residues in the CDR3. Germline lookup yields CDR1 SGDLS and CDR2 YYNGEE. The CDR3 coding sequence is TGTGCCAGCAGCTTTGATGCGGGGAACACTGAAGCTTTCTTT. It is translated as CASSFDAGNTEAFF. Full variable domain (outside the CDR3, taken from reference TRBV9 and TRBJ1-1): DSGVTQTPKHLITATGQRVTLRCSPRSGDLSVYWYQQSLDQGLQFLIQYYNGEERAKGNILERFSAQQFPDLHSELNLSSLELGDSALYFCASSFDAGNTEAFFGQGTRLTVV.

The chain has TRBV28 and TRBJ1-4; 8 bases line up with TRBD1. Looked up from germline, CDR1 is MDHEN and CDR2 is SYDVKM. The V gene end was trimmed by 6 bases and the J gene end by 4 bases; junction bases not matched to a gene: 7. The CDR3 sequence is 15 residues long. The CDR3 DNA reads as TGTGCCAGCAGCCCCCGGGGACAGGTTAATGAAAAACTGTTTTTT. Translated: CASSPRGQVNEKLFF.

This clonotype was found many times. The J gene is TRBJ1-1, the V gene TRBV20-1, with TRBD1 as a possible D gene (5 bases). CDR1 is DFQATT and CDR2 is SNEGSKA in the germline V gene (reference sequence). V shed 6 bases and J shed 0 bases, with 11 bases lying between them. The CDR3 loop spans 13 amino acids. DNA for the CDR3: TGCAGTGCCAACCCGGGGGTGAACACTGAAGCTTTCTTT. Its translation is CSANPGVNTEAFF.

This clonotype was recorded a few times. The gene calls are TRBV6-4 and TRBJ2-3; D unresolved. This CDR3 comprises 16 residues. The V and J ends lost 3 bases and 1 base respectively, with 14 bases between them. Germline lookup yields CDR1 MRHNA and CDR2 SNTAGT. The CDR3 DNA follows: TGTGCCAGCAGTGAGACGCCGGGTTTAGGCACAGATACGCAGTATTTT. It codes for CASSETPGLGTDTQYF.

The sample holds a few counts of this clonotype. A much more abundant neighbour one base away suggests this may be a read error. This chain links TRBV5-1 with TRBJ2-5; 11 bases map to TRBD1. Germline V CDR1 and CDR2: SGHRS, YFSETQ. J lost 4 bases, V lost 4 bases, and 3 bases had no gene match. The CDR3 length is 14 residues. The CDR3 bases are TGCGCCAGCAGCACCGGGACAGGGGGAGAGACCCAGTACTTC. Amino acid sequence: CASSTGTGGETQYF.

This clonotype was observed many times. The chain recombines TRBV7-9 with TRBJ1-2; D call uncertain. The germline V and J ends were trimmed by 2 bases and 8 bases, with 9 bases remaining between them. CDR1 and CDR2 from the germline V gene are SEHNR and FQNEAQ (reference sequence). This CDR3 has 12 amino acids. For the CDR3, the DNA is TGTGCCAGCAGCTTACGGTCGAGAGGCTACACCTTC. Its translation: CASSLRSRGYTF.

This clonotype came up a few times. The chain employs TRBV20-1 and TRBJ2-1; 7 positions agree with TRBD1. CDR1 and CDR2 (germline): DFQATT, SNEGSKA (reference sequence). Losses at the gene ends were 6 bases for V and 4 bases for J; bases not matched to a gene: 15. This CDR3 is 16 amino acids long. CDR3 sequence reads: CSATGFKGGGYNEQFF. As DNA, the CDR3 is TGCAGTGCCACGGGATTCAAAGGGGGCGGATACAATGAGCAGTTCTTC.

This clonotype was observed many times. J is TRBJ2-3 and V is TRBV27; D ambiguous. Germline V lookup: CDR1 MNHEY, CDR2 SMNVEV (reference sequence). The CDR3 has 13 amino acids. Deletions cut 3 bases from V and 6 bases from J, with 10 bases between. CDR3 amino acids: CASSFRPRDTQYF. The CDR3 region has the DNA TGTGCCAGCAGTTTTCGACCCAGGGATACGCAGTATTTT.

This clonotype has a count of ten or more. This chain links TRBV27 with TRBJ2-5; no reliable D call. With 5 bases removed from V and 5 bases from J, the gap between germline ends came to 12 bases. The CDR3 covers 13 residues. CDR1 is MNHEY, CDR2 SMNVEV, per germline (reference sequence). The CDR3 region has the DNA TGTGCCAGCAGTCAAACAGCGCAGGAGACCCAGTACTTC. Translated: CASSQTAQETQYF.

Regarding this clonotype: A read error may produce the germline difference seen at one junction end. The chain recombines TRBV7-2 with TRBJ2-1; 10 nucleotides align to TRBD2. CDR3 length: 15 amino acids. CDR1 is SGHTA, CDR2 FQGNSA, per germline. The CDR3 DNA is TGTGCCAGCAGCAAACCGGGACTAGCGCTTCTTGAGCTGTTCTTC. Protein product: CASSKPGLALLELFF.

This clonotype was observed a few times. The rearrangement links TRBV24-1 to TRBJ2-2; 9 bases line up with TRBD1. Germline V CDR1 and CDR2: KGHDR, SFDVKD. There are 17 residues in the CDR3. The J segment lost 0 bases and the V segment lost 4 bases, leaving 5 bases of the junction unmatched. For the CDR3, the DNA is TGTGCCACCAGTGACACCCGACAGGGGGCGAACACCGGGGAGCTGTTTTTT. It codes for CATSDTRQGANTGELFF.

About this clonotype: No DNA is shown, since the ends of the CDR3 on it are uncertain; the CDR3 is the one TCRdb lists. The chain's CDR3 is CISVPEAPDSRVYEQYF. This chain uses TRBV7-5 with TRBJ2-7; TRBD2 is taken as the D call from the table, unchecked against the DNA. TRBV7-5 is labeled a pseudogene. The CDR3 is 17 amino acids in total, end residues counted.